The rows below give T cell receptor beta chains drawn from one sample of a study of blood T cell repertoires in COVID-19. The protocol was immunoSEQ multiplex PCR, while the TCRdb copy is restricted to in-frame clones and leaves out a portion. The table shows 100,000 to 150,000 clones, with 85% occurring only once. The specimen sequenced was peripheral blood. The origin of the receptors is an elderly man with active or convalescent COVID-19. The CDR3 runs from the conserved cysteine through the conserved F or W. A D gene is named only where the DNA matches it firmly. A row's size may be missing; if present it is once, few, many or a size class.

TRBV28	.	few	TRBJ2-1	CASRNWGRMNNEQFF	TGTGCCAGCAGGAATTGGGGGCGTATGAACAATGAGCAGTTCTTC
TRBV11-2	.	once	TRBJ2-7	CASSLDRALSYEQYF	TGTGCCAGCAGCTTAGACAGGGCCCTCTCCTACGAGCAGTACTTC
TRBV2	TRBD1	.	TRBJ1-5	CASSVDRWGNQPQHF	TGTGCCAGCAGTGTGGACAGGTGGGGAAATCAGCCCCAGCATTTT
TRBV10-3	.	.	TRBJ1-2	CAIRSSGAIYGYTF	TGTGCCATCAGATCGAGTGGGGCCATCTATGGCTACACCTTC
TRBV4-2	TRBD1	.	TRBJ1-2	CASSQDVGGGGGYTF	TGTGCCAGCAGCCAAGATGTTGGAGGGGGCGGTGGCTACACCTTC
TRBV18	.	.	TRBJ1-2	CASSPSDYGYTF	TGTGCCAGCTCACCATCTGACTATGGCTACACCTTC
TRBV10-3	TRBD1	.	TRBJ1-1	CAISGTGAPEAFF	TGTGCCATCAGCGGAACAGGGGCCCCTGAAGCTTTCTTT
TRBV19	TRBD1	.	TRBJ2-1	CASSIAQGAREQFF	TGTGCCAGTAGTATCGCACAGGGGGCAAGGGAGCAGTTCTTC
TRBV9	.	.	TRBJ2-5	CASSANTIQETQYF	TGTGCCAGCAGCGCGAATACTATTCAAGAGACCCAGTACTTC
TRBV5-1	TRBD1	.	TRBJ2-7	CASSQTPDRGEGREQYF	TGCGCCAGCAGCCAGACACCAGACAGGGGGGAAGGTCGTGAGCAGTACTTC
TRBV3-1/TRBV3-2	.	.	TRBJ2-7	CASSIGPSSYEQYF	TGTGCCAGCAGCATTGGCCCCAGCTCCTACGAGCAGTACTTC
TRBV4-2	TRBD2	.	TRBJ2-3	CASSQPSGGAGTDTQYF	TGTGCCAGCAGCCAACCTAGCGGGGGGGCGGGCACAGATACGCAGTATTTT
TRBV24-1	TRBD1	.	TRBJ2-7	CATSDWDRGEQYF	TGTGCCACCAGTGATTGGGACAGGGGTGAGCAGTACTTC
TRBV7-9	TRBD2	few	TRBJ2-7	CASSPTAGGLTYEQYF	TGTGCCAGCAGCCCTACCGCGGGAGGGTTAACCTACGAGCAGTACTTC
TRBV12-3/TRBV12-4	.	.	TRBJ2-7	CASSGTFSYEQYF	TGTGCCAGCAGCGGGACTTTCTCCTACGAGCAGTACTTC
TRBV6-2/TRBV6-3	TRBD2	.	TRBJ2-5	CASSYPRLAGAYQETQYF	TGTGCCAGCAGTTACCCCCGGCTAGCGGGGGCTTACCAAGAGACCCAGTACTTC
TRBV27	.	once	TRBJ2-2	CASSFGGRPGELFF	TGTGCCAGCAGTTTTGGAGGGCGGCCCGGGGAGCTGTTTTTT
TRBV10-3	TRBD2	.	TRBJ2-1	CAIKAGGISYNEQFF	TGTGCCATCAAAGCGGGAGGCATCTCCTACAATGAGCAGTTCTTC
TRBV11-1	TRBD1	once	TRBJ2-3	CASRRQGWPDTQYF	TGTGCCAGCAGGAGACAGGGGTGGCCAGATACGCAGTATTTT
TRBV10-3	.	.	TRBJ2-1	CAIKETGPNEQFF	TGTGCCATCAAGGAGACAGGACCCAATGAGCAGTTCTTC
TRBV12-3/TRBV12-4	TRBD1	.	TRBJ1-2	CASSLRGMDGYTF	TGTGCCAGCAGCCTCAGGGGGATGGATGGCTACACCTTC
TRBV11-2	.	.	TRBJ1-1	CASSLDRDRTEAFF	TGTGCCAGCAGCTTGGACAGAGACAGGACAGAAGCTTTCTTT
TRBV11-2	TRBD1	.	TRBJ2-4	CASSPTDRVRAKNIQYF	TGTGCCAGCAGCCCCACCGACAGGGTCAGGGCCAAAAACATTCAGTACTTC
TRBV19	TRBD2	.	TRBJ2-1	CASRPFSGSSYNEQFF	TGTGCCAGTAGGCCCTTCAGCGGGAGCTCCTACAATGAGCAGTTCTTC
TRBV19	.	few	TRBJ2-2	CASSISGPRELFF	TGTGCCAGTAGTATCAGCGGTCCCAGGGAGCTGTTTTTT
TRBV18	.	.	TRBJ2-4	CASSPPNSLAKNIQYF	TGTGCCAGCTCACCACCGAACAGTCTAGCCAAAAACATTCAGTACTTC
TRBV5-1	.	.	TRBJ2-5	CASSAGTILETQYF	TGCGCCAGCAGCGCAGGAACCATCTTAGAGACCCAGTACTTC
TRBV5-1	.	once	TRBJ2-7	CASSSTNTGYEQYF	TGCGCCAGCAGCTCGACCAATACAGGGTACGAGCAGTACTTC
TRBV1	.	.	TRBJ2-3	CTSRSEDTDTQYF	TGCACCAGCAGGAGTGAGGACACAGATACGCAGTATTTT
TRBV7-9	.	few	TRBJ2-1	CASSLGQNNEQFF	TGTGCCAGCAGCTTGGGGCAGAACAATGAGCAGTTCTTC
TRBV5-1	.	few	TRBJ2-2	CASSFGEPGELFF	TGCGCCAGCAGCTTCGGGGAGCCCGGGGAGCTGTTTTTT
TRBV9	.	.	TRBJ1-1	CASSVASRLLQQGGEKNTEAFF	TGTGCCAGCAGCGTAGCTTCCAGGCTACTACAACAGGGAGGGGAAAAAAACACTGAAGCTTTCTTT
TRBV27	TRBD1	.	TRBJ1-1	CASSLYRGTEAFF	TGTGCCAGCAGTCTTTACAGGGGCACTGAAGCTTTCTTT
TRBV3-1/TRBV3-2	TRBD2	.	TRBJ2-7	CASSPPSGRPPPF	TGTGCCAGCAGCCCCCCTAGCGGGAGGCCTCCACCTTTC
TRBV5-1	.	.	TRBJ1-1	CASSLGQTSTEAFF	TGCGCCAGCAGCTTGGGACAGACAAGCACTGAAGCTTTCTTT
TRBV4-3	TRBD2	.	TRBJ2-1	CASSQDYVASGSYEQFF	TGCGCCAGCAGCCAAGATTATGTAGCTAGCGGGAGCTATGAGCAGTTCTTC
TRBV29-1	TRBD1	.	TRBJ1-5	CSGRTGENQPQHF	TGCAGCGGTAGGACAGGGGAAAATCAGCCCCAGCATTTT
TRBV4-2	TRBD2	.	TRBJ2-3	CASSRDVTSGRSTDTQYF	TGTGCCAGCAGCCGAGACGTTACTAGCGGGAGGAGCACAGATACGCAGTATTTT
TRBV25-1	.	.	TRBJ1-1	CASSEYVKSTEAFF	TGTGCCAGCAGTGAATACGTAAAGAGCACTGAAGCTTTCTTT
TRBV9	TRBD1	few	TRBJ1-6	CASSTNRGYNSPLHF	TGTGCCAGCAGCACCAACAGGGGATATAATTCACCCCTCCACTTT
TRBV19	.	.	TRBJ2-3	CASSISLNPTDTQYF	TGTGCCAGTAGTATATCCTTAAATCCCACAGATACGCAGTATTTT
TRBV28	TRBD1	once	TRBJ1-6	CASSVPQGSINSPLHF	TGTGCCAGCAGTGTGCCACAGGGGTCTATTAATTCACCCCTCCACTTT
TRBV18	.	.	TRBJ1-1	CASSGAGDTEAFF	TGTGCCAGCTCAGGGGCAGGGGACACTGAAGCTTTCTTT
TRBV11-2	TRBD1	.	TRBJ1-3	CASSYWTGRAGNTIYF	TGTGCCAGCAGCTATTGGACAGGGCGGGCTGGAAACACCATATATTTT
TRBV3-1/TRBV3-2	.	.	TRBJ1-5	CASSQASNQPQHF	TGTGCCAGCAGCCAGGCAAGCAATCAGCCCCAGCATTTT
TRBV5-4	.	.	TRBJ1-6	CASSLDQDNSPLHF	TGTGCCAGCAGCTTGGATCAGGATAATTCACCCCTCCACTTT
TRBV5-4	.	.	TRBJ2-7	CASSPPGRGSYEQYF	TGTGCCAGCAGCCCACCCGGCAGGGGCTCCTACGAGCAGTACTTC
TRBV27	.	.	TRBJ2-7	CASSRSPHIRGPISSYEQYF	TGTGCCAGCAGTAGATCACCCCACATCAGGGGCCCTATCAGCTCCTACGAGCAGTACTTC
TRBV5-1	TRBD2	.	TRBJ2-1	CASSGGVQSSYNEQFF	TGCGCCAGCAGCGGGGGGGTCCAAAGCTCCTACAATGAGCAGTTCTTC